This T cell receptor (beta chain) emerged from a study of blood T cell repertoires in COVID-19. Study in general: The United States, Italy and Spain supplied acute and convalescent COVID-19 samples.

This CDR3 has 13 amino acids. Germline V gene data show CDR1 as PRHDT and CDR2 as FYEKMQ (reference sequence). V was cut by 1 base and J by 2 bases, with 6 bases left in between. Per the authors' pipeline: Amplification of reference gene primers provided the estimated nucleated cell counts. Here immunoSEQ multiplex PCR was the method, and the copy in TCRdb shows in-frame clones only, minus some. The DNA gave D and trimming, while V, J and clone size come from that table. The data contain approximately 97,000 clones, about 85% of them singletons. V is TRBV13 and J is TRBJ2-7; D perhaps matches TRBD2 (6 bases). Sequenced material: peripheral blood. The sequence was obtained from a man aged 80 or over with acute or convalescent COVID-19. DNA for the CDR3: TGTGCCAGCAGCTTAGCGGGGGCCTACGAGCAGTACTTC. Translating gives CASSLAGAYEQYF.